This T cell receptor beta chain is drawn from a study of beta chain features in type 1 diabetes. Details on this clone: As yet, its antigen is unknown.

The CDR3 is made up of 15 amino acids. Germline V gene lookup returns CDR1 MNHEY and CDR2 SMNVEV (reference sequence). Trimming removed 4 bases at V and 4 bases at J, with 16 bases between. General observations from the study: There was a possibility that cDNA sequencing over-represented cells with high TCR expression. At VDJ recombination sites, type 1 diabetes patients had fewer insertions and more deleted nucleotides. Moderately but significantly shorter TCRB CDR3s were found in Type 1 diabetes patients in all four CD4+ subsets.

Sequenced material consisted of expressed TCRB transcripts (all of the isolated RNA was reverse transcribed). Generated by immunoSEQ multiplex PCR, the TCRdb table keeps only in-frame clones and is missing some. This sample has around 600,000 clones; 9.5% to 15% occur once, and the top ten carry more than 0.1%. Source material: naive CD4+ T cells from blood. The rearrangement joins TRBV27 to TRBJ1-2; D is uncertain. The receptor was derived from a man aged 25-40 years with type 1 diabetes. CDR3 sequence reads: CASSSPGKGRYGYTF. The CDR3 region has the DNA TGTGCCAGCAGTTCTCCGGGGAAGGGTCGCTATGGCTACACCTTC.